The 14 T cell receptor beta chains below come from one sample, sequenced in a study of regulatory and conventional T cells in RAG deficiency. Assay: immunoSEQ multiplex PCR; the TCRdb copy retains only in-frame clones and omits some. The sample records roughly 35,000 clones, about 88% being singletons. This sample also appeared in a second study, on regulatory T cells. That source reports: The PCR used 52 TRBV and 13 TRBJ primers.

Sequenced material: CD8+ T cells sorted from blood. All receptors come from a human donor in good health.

CDR3 in DNA: TGCGCCAGCAGCGCACTAGCGGGAGGCTTTGAGACCCAGTACTTC. It translates to CASSALAGGFETQYF. The V call is TRBV5-1, the J call TRBJ2-5, with TRBD2 identical over 12 bases. The CDR3 length is 15 residues. J gave up 5 bases and V 4 bases, and 6 bases lay outside the gene matches. CDR1 and CDR2 from the germline V gene are SGHRS and YFSETQ. Supplemented by reference TRBV5-1 and TRBJ2-5, the full variable domain reads KAGVTQTPRYLIKTRGQQVTLSCSPISGHRSVSWYQQTPGQGLQFLFEYFSETQRNKGNFPGRFSGRQFSNSRSEMNVSTLELGDSALYLCASSALAGGFETQYFGPGTRLLVL.

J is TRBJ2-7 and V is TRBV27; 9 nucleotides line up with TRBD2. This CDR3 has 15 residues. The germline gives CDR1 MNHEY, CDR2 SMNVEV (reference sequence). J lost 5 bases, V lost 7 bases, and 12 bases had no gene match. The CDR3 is CASNPSGRLMNEQYF. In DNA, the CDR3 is TGTGCCAGCAACCCCAGCGGGAGGCTTATGAACGAGCAGTACTTC.

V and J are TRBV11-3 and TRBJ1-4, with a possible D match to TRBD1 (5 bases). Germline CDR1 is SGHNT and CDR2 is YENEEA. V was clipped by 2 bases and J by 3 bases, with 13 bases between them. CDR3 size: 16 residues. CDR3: CASSLISGGSNEKLFF. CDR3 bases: TGTGCCAGCAGCTTAATTAGCGGGGGGTCTAATGAAAAACTGTTTTTT. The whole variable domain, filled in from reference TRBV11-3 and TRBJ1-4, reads EAGVVQSPRYKIIEKKQPVAFWCNPISGHNTLYWYLQNLGQGPELLIRYENEEAVDDSQLPKDRFSAERLKGVDSTLKIQPAELGDSAVYLCASSLISGGSNEKLFFGSGTQLSVL.

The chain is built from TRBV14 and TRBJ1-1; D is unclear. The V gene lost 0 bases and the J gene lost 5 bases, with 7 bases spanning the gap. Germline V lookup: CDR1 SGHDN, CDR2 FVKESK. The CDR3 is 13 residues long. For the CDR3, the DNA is TGTGCCAGCAGCCAAGATCTAGGGACTGAAGCTTTCTTT. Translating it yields CASSQDLGTEAFF.

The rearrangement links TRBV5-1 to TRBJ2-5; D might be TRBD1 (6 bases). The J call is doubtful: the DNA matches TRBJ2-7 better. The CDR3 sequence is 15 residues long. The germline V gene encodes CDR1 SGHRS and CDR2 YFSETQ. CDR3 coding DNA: TGCGCCAGCAGCTTGGATACCGGGACAATCTACGAGCAGTACTTC. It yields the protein CASSLDTGTIYEQYF.

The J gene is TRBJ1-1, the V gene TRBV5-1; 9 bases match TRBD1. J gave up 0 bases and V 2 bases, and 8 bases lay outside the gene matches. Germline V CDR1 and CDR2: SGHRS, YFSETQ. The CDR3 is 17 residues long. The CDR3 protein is CASSFGTGIGVNTEAFF. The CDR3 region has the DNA TGCGCCAGCAGCTTCGGGACAGGGATCGGGGTGAACACTGAAGCTTTCTTT.

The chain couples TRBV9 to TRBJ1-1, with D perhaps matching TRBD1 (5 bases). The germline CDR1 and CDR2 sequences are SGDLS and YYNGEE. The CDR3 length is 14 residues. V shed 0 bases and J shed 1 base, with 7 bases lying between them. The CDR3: CASSVEDKNTEAFF. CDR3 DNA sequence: TGTGCCAGCAGCGTAGAGGACAAGAACACTGAAGCTTTCTTT.

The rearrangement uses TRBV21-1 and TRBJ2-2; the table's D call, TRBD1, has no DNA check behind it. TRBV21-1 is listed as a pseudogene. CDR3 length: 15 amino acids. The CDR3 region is CARRIRDREAGELFF. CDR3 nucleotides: TGTGCCAGGCGAATCCGGGACAGGGAGGCCGGGGAGCTGTTTTTT.

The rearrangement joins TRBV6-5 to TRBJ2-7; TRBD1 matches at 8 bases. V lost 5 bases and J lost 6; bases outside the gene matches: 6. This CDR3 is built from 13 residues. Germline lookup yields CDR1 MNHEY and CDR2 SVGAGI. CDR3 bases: TGTGCCAGCAGTGACCGGACAGGGCTCGAGCAGTACTTC. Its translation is CASSDRTGLEQYF.

CDR3 in amino acids: CASSTGQANSPLHF. Written as DNA, the CDR3 is TGTGCCAGCAGCACCGGACAGGCGAATTCACCCCTCCACTTT. The V call is TRBV9, the J call TRBJ1-6; TRBD1 agrees at 7 bases. Germline values: CDR1 SGDLS, CDR2 YYNGEE. The CDR3 loop spans 14 amino acids. V trimming: 4 bases; J trimming: 7 bases; junction bases outside the gene matches: 5.

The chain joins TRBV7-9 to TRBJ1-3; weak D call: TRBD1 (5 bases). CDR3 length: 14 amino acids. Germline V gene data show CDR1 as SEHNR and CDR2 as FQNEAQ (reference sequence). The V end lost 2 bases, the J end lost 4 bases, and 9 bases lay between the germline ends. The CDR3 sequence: CASSLQGMGNTIYF. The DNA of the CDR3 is TGTGCCAGCAGCTTACAGGGTATGGGAAACACCATATATTTT. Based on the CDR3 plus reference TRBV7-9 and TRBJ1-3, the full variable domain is DTGVSQNPRHKITKRGQNVTFRCDPISEHNRLYWYRQTLGQGPEFLTYFQNEAQLEKSRLLSDRFSAERPKGSFSTLEIQRTEQGDSAMYLCASSLQGMGNTIYFGEGSWLTVV.

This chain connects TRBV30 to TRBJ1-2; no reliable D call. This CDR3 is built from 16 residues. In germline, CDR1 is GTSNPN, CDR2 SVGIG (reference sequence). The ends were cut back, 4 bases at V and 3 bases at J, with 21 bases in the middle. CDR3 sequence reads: CAWIPRTSVPHYGYTF. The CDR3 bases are TGTGCCTGGATCCCGCGCACCTCAGTACCCCACTATGGCTACACCTTC.

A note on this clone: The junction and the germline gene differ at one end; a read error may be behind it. CDR3 region: CSVQDFYEQYF. The CDR3 coding sequence is TGCAGCGTTCAAGACTTTTACGAGCAGTACTTC. The V call is TRBV29-1, the J call TRBJ2-7; D is unclear. CDR3 size: 11 residues. CDR1 is SQVTM, CDR2 ANQGSEA, per germline.

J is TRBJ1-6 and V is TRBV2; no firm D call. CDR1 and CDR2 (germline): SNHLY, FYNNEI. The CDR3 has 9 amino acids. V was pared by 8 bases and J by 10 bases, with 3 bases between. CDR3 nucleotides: TGTGCCAGCGGGTCACCCCTCCACTTT. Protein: CASGSPLHF.